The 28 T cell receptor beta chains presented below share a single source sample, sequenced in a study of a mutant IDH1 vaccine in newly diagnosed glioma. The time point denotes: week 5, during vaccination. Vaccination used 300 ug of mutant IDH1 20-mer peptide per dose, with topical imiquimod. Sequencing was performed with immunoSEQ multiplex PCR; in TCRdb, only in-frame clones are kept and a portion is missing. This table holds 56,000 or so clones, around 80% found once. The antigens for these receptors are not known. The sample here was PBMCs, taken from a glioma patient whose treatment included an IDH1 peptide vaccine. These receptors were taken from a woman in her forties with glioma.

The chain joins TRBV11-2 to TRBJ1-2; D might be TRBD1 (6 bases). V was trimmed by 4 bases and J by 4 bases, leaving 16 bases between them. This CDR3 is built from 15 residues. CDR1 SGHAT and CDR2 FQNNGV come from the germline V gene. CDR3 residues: CASSSVRQDPYGYTF. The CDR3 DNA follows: TGTGCCAGCAGCTCCGTTCGACAGGATCCCTATGGCTACACCTTC.

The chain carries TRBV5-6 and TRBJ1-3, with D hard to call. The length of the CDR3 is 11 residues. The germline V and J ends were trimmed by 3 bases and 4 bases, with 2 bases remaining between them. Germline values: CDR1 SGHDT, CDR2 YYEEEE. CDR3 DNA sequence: TGTGCCAGCAGCTACGGAAACACCATATATTTT. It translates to CASSYGNTIYF.

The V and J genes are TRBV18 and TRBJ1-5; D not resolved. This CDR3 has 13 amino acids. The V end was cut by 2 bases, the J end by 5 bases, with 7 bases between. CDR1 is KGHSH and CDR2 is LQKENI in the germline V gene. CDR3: CASSPYKDQPQHF. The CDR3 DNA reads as TGTGCCAGCTCACCATACAAGGATCAGCCCCAGCATTTT.

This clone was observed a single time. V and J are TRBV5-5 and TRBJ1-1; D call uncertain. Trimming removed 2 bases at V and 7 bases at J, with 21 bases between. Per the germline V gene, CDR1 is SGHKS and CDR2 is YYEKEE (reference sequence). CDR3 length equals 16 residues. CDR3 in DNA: TGTGCCAGCAGCTTTCGGGCCGAATGGGAGTTAGATGAAGCTTTCTTT. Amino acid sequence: CASSFRAEWELDEAFF.

The CDR3 here is CASNPGGTEAFF. The CDR3 DNA is TGCGCCAGCAACCCAGGGGGGACTGAAGCTTTCTTT. The chain links TRBV5-1 to TRBJ1-1; TRBD1 matches 7 bases. The CDR3 is 12 amino acids. CDR1 and CDR2 (germline): SGHRS, YFSETQ. V lost 6 bases and J lost 5; bases outside the gene matches: 4.

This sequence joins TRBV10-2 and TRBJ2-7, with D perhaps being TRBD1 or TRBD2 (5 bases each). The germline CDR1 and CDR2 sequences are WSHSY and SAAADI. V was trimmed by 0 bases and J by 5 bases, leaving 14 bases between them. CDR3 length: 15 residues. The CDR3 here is CASSESGTPSHEQYF. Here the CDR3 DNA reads TGCGCCAGCAGTGAGTCAGGGACCCCGAGCCACGAGCAGTACTTC.

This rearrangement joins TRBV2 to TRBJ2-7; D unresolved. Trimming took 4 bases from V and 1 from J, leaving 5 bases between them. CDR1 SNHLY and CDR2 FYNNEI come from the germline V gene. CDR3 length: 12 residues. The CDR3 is CASSVQSYEQYF. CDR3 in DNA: TGTGCCAGCAGTGTCCAATCCTACGAGCAGTACTTC. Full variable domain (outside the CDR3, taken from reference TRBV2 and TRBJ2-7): EPEVTQTPSHQVTQMGQEVILRCVPISNHLYFYWYRQILGQKVEFLVSFYNNEISEKSEIFDDQFSVERPDGSNFTLKIRSTKLEDSAMYFCASSVQSYEQYFGPGTRLTVT.

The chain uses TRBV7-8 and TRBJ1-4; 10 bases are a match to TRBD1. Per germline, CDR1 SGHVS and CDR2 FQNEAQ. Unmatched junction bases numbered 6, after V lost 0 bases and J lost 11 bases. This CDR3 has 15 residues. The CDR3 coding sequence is TGTGCCAGCAGCTTAGCGGGACAGGGGCCTAGTAAACTGTTTTTT. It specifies CASSLAGQGPSKLFF. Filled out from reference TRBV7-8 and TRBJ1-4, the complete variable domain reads GAGVSQSPRYKVAKRGQDVALRCDPISGHVSLFWYQQALGQGPEFLTYFQNEAQLDKSGLPSDRFFAERPEGSVSTLKIQRTQQEDSAVYLCASSLAGQGPSKLFFGSGTQLSVL.

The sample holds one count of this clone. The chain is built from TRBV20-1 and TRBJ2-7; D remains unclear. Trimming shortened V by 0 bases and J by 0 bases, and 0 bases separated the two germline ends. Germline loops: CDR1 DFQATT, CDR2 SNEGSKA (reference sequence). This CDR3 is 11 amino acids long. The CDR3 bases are TGCAGTGCTAGAGACTCCTACGAGCAGTACTTC. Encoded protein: CSARDSYEQYF.

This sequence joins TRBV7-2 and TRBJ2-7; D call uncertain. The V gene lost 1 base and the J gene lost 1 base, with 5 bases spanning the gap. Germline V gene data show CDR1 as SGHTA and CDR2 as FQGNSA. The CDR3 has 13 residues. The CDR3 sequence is CASSLDRSYEQYF. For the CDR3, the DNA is TGTGCCAGCAGCTTAGACAGATCCTACGAGCAGTACTTC.

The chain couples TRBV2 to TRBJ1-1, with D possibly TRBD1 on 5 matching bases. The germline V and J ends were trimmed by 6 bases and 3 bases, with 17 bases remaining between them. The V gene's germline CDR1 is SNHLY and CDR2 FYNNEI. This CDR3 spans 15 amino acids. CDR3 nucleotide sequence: TGTGCCAGCAGGGCTATGGGGGGAGGGTACACTGAAGCTTTCTTT. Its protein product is CASRAMGGGYTEAFF.

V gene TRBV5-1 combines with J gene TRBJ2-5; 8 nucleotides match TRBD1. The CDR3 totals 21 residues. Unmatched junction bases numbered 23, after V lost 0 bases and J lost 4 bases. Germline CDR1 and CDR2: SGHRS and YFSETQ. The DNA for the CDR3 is TGCGCCAGCAGCTTGGCCTCTCTCCCCCCGTGGGCAGGGGGCGCGAGAGAGACCCAGTACTTC. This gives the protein CASSLASLPPWAGGARETQYF.

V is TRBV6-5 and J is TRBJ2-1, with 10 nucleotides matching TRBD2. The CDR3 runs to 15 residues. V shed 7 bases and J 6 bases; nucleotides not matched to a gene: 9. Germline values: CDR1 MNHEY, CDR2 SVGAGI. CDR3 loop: CASTPPASGGNEQFF. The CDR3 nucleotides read TGTGCCAGCACCCCCCCGGCTAGCGGGGGCAATGAGCAGTTCTTC.

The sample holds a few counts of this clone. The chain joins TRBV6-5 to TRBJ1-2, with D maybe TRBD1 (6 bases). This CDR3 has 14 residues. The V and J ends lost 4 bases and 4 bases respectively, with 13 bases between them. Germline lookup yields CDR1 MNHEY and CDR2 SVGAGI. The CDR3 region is CASSSTGQIYGYTF. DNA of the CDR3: TGTGCCAGCAGTTCCACCGGACAGATCTATGGCTACACCTTC.

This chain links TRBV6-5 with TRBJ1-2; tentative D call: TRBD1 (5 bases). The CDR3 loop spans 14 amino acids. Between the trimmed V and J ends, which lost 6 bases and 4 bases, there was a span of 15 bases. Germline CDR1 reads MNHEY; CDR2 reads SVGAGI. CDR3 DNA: TGTGCCAGCAGCCGTGCTGCAGGGATCTATGGCTACACCTTC. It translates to CASSRAAGIYGYTF.

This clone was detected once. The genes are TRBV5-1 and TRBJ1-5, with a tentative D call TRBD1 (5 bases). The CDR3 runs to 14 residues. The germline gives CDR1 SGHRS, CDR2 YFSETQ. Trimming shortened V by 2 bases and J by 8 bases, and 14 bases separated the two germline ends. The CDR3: CASSLRTGQEPQHF. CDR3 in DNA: TGCGCCAGCAGCTTAAGAACAGGTCAGGAGCCCCAGCATTTT.

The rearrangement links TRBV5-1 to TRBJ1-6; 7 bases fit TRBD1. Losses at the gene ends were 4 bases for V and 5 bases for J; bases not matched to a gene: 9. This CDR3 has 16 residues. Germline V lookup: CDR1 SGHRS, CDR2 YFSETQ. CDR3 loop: CASSTGQALNNSPLHF. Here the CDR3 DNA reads TGCGCCAGCAGCACCGGACAGGCGTTAAATAATTCACCCCTCCACTTT.

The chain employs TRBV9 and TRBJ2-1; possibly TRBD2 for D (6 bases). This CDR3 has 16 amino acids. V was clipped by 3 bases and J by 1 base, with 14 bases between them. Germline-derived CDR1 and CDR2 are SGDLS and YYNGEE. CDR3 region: CASSASGTPSYNEQFF. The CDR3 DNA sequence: TGTGCCAGCAGCGCGTCCGGGACTCCGTCCTACAATGAGCAGTTCTTC. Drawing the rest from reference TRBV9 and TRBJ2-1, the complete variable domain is DSGVTQTPKHLITATGQRVTLRCSPRSGDLSVYWYQQSLDQGLQFLIQYYNGEERAKGNILERFSAQQFPDLHSELNLSSLELGDSALYFCASSASGTPSYNEQFFGPGTRLTVL.

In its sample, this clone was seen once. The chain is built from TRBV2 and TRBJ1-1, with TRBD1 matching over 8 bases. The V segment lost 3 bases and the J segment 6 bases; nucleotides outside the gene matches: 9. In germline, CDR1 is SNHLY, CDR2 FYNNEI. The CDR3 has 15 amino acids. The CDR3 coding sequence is TGTGCCAGCAGTGAGGGGGCCAGGGGGCGGCCTGAAGCTTTCTTT. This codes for CASSEGARGRPEAFF.

This CDR3 is CASEGGEQFF. CDR3 DNA sequence: TGTGCCAGCGAGGGAGGTGAGCAGTTCTTC. The V call is TRBV2, the J call TRBJ2-1; D possibly corresponds to TRBD2 (6 bases). The V and J ends lost 8 bases and 9 bases respectively, with 8 bases between them. The CDR3 length is 10 residues. Per the germline V gene, CDR1 is SNHLY and CDR2 is FYNNEI.

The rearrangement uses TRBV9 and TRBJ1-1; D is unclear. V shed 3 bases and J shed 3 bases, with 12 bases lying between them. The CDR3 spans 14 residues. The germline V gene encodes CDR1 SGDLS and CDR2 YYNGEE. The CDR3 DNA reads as TGTGCCAGCAGCGGTGTGGATCAGGACACTGAAGCTTTCTTT. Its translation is CASSGVDQDTEAFF.

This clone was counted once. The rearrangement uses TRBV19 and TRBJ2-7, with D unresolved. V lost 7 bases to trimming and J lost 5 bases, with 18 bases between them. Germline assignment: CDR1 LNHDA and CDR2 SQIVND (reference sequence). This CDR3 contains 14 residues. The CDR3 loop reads CASNTLGPKDEQYF. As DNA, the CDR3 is TGTGCCAGTAATACGTTGGGCCCCAAGGACGAGCAGTACTTC. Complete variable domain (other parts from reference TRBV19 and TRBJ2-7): DGGITQSPKYLFRKEGQNVTLSCEQNLNHDAMYWYRQDPGQGLRLIYYSQIVNDFQKGDIAEGYSVSREKKESFPLTVTSAQKNPTAFYLCASNTLGPKDEQYFGPGTRLTVT.

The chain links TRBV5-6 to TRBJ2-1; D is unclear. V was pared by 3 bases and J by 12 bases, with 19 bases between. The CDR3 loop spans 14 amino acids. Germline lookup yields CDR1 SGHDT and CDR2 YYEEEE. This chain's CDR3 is CASSSGSALGRQFF. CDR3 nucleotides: TGTGCCAGCAGCTCTGGATCTGCACTCGGTAGGCAGTTCTTC.

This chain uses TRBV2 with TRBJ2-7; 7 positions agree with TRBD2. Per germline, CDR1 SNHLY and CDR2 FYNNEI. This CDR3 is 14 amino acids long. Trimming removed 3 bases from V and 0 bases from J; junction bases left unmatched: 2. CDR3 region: CASSEGGSSYEQYF. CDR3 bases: TGTGCCAGCAGTGAGGGAGGGAGCTCCTACGAGCAGTACTTC.

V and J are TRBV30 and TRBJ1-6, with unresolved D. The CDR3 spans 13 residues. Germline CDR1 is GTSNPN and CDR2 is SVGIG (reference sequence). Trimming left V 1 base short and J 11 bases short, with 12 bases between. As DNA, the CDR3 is TGTGCCTGGAGTGGGGGAGGGAATCCACCCCTCCACTTT. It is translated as CAWSGGGNPPLHF.

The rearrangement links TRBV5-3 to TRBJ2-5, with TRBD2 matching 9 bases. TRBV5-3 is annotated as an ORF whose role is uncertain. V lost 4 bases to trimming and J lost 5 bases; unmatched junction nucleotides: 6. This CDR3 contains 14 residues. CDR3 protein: CARSRGGAIETQYF. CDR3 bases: TGTGCCAGAAGCCGCGGGGGGGCGATTGAGACCCAGTACTTC.

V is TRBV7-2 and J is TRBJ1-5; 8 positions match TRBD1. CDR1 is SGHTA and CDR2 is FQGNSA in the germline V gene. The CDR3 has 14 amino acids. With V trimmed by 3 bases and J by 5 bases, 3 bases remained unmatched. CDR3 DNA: TGTGCCAGCAGCTTCGACAGGGGTCATCAGCCCCAGCATTTT. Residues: CASSFDRGHQPQHF.

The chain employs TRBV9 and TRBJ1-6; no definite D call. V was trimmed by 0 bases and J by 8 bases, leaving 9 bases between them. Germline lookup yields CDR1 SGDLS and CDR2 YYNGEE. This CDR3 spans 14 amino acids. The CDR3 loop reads CASSVAGRHSPLHF. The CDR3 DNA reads TGTGCCAGCAGCGTAGCTGGGAGACATTCACCCCTCCACTTT.